This T cell receptor beta chain emerged from a study of cytomegalovirus exposure and HLA in healthy donors. The germline V gene encodes CDR1 LNHDA and CDR2 SQIVND (reference sequence). Deletions cut 6 bases from V and 4 bases from J, with 9 bases between. The CDR3 extends over 12 amino acids. Comments on this clone: What it binds is not known.

Using immunoSEQ multiplex PCR, the repertoire was profiled, and TCRdb retains in-frame clones only, with some absent. This table has about 76,000 clones, about 95% appearing once. The study, taken as a whole, reports: Among TCR beta chains, those listed as cytomegalovirus-associated numbered approximately 150.

The sequence came from a woman between 18 and 30 years old in good health and CMV-seronegative. The chain uses TRBV19 and TRBJ1-1, with a tentative D call TRBD1 (6 bases). Sequencing was performed on PBMCs. CDR3: CASRSRGTEAFF. In DNA form, the CDR3 reads TGTGCCAGTAGAAGCAGGGGCACTGAAGCTTTCTTT.